This T cell receptor (beta chain) stems from a study of cytomegalovirus exposure and HLA in healthy donors. Whole-study results and caveats: Later analysis found that TCR beta chains associated with HLA were more clonally expanded than other, equally common chains. As was reported, the HLA-A and HLA-B alleles of most subjects were accurately predicted from TCR beta sequences. Cytomegalovirus-associated status was assigned to some 160 TCR beta chains.

It was with 60 Vbeta and 13 Jbeta primers that the PCR ran. TCRdb's copy holds only in-frame clones and misses some; the assay was immunoSEQ multiplex PCR. Altogether some 180,000 clones are present, around 84% being singletons, with the ten largest covering 2.5% to 3%. With regard to this clone: Its specificity is not known.

This clonotype originated in a man aged 25 to 45 in good health and CMV-seropositive. The sequencing input was PBMCs.

The CDR3 DNA sequence: TGTGCCAGCTCACCGGGACAGGGAACCGGGGAGCTGTTTTTT. This encodes CASSPGQGTGELFF. The chain combines TRBV18 with TRBJ2-2; TRBD1 agrees at 9 bases. The CDR3 loop spans 14 amino acids. V was pared by 3 bases and J by 5 bases, with 1 base of the junction left unmatched. Germline CDR1 and CDR2: KGHSH and LQKENI.